The clone carrying this T cell receptor beta chain showed up just a few times. No ophthalmopathy progression within 18 months constituted stable Graves' hyperthyroidism. Based on clinical symptoms, serum thyroxine and TRAb, thyroid ultrasound and orbital computed tomography, diagnoses were reached. The germline gives CDR1 DFQATT, CDR2 SNEGSKA (reference sequence). The V and J ends lost 0 bases and 3 bases, in that order; junction bases with no gene match: 10. The CDR3 runs 16 residues. RNA transcripts provided the source from which TCR beta CDR3 regions were amplified. TCR CDR3 regions were first amplified by RT-PCR with HTBI primers. One entry per CDR3 protein, called by TCRdb with MiXCR from the multiplex PCR reads. Here the sample spans about 350,000 distinct CDR3 sequences, about a fifth being singletons. This entry comes from a study of T cells in Graves' hyperthyroidism and ophthalmopathy.

The sequenced sample consisted of blood. This chain connects TRBV20-1 to TRBJ2-5; TRBD2 aligns across 7 bases. The sequence derives from a woman aged 18-29 years with Graves' hyperthyroidism. The CDR3 coding sequence is TGCAGTGCTAGAGATCCGTTACGGGGGGACGAAGAGACCCAGTACTTC. It yields the protein CSARDPLRGDEETQYF.